A selection of T cell receptor beta chains follows, all from one sample in a study of CD4 T cells in relation to SARS-CoV-2 and coronaviruses. The assay was immunoSEQ multiplex PCR, and TCRdb's table has in-frame clones only and misses some. The table records approximately 25,000 clones, roughly 80% of them present only once. No cognate antigen is known for these TCRs. Sequencing was performed on CD4+ T cells from PBMCs, cultured in vitro. The receptor set was obtained from a human donor in good health. Both conserved end residues are trimmed from each CDR3. Clone size is shown for a subset of rows, as once, few, many or a class of expanded clone.

NA | TRBV29-1 | SVLRTGMSDEQY
NA | TRBV28 | ASRDQGPESAIY
NA | TRBV30 | AWSVGGRSARNEKLF
NA | TRBV9 | ASSVGGRSTGELF
NA | TRBV9 | ASSPRTGYGYT
NA | TRBV10-3 | AISGVGSSEQF
NA | TRBV19 | ASRGTSGNSGANVLT
NA | TRBV27 | ASSLSARTYEQY
NA | TRBV19 | ASSTTGNEQF
NA | TRBV2 | ASSENFYNEQF
NA | TRBV12-1 | ASRGTGTAPYEQY
NA | TRBV6-5 | ASRYSVKTEAF
NA | TRBV10-2 | ASSDRGTGGYT
NA | TRBV6-5 | ASSLGGGGTEAF
few | TRBV5-4 | ASRSLGWRNTEAF
NA | TRBV5-6 | ASSLPGTSGNIQY